This TCR beta chain originates from a study of monozygotic twins with inflammatory bowel disease. The CDR3 is 15 residues long. Germline CDR1 reads LGHNA; CDR2 reads YSLEER. TCRdb derives one entry per CDR3 protein from the 5' RACE reads, leaving out DNA. The repertoire table contains around 450,000 distinct CDR3 sequences. As to this clonotype: What it binds is unknown.

Study results and caveats: It was not supported that a single strong signal or clonotype was associated with IBD.

The origin of this receptor is a human donor with ulcerative colitis or Crohn's disease, or a healthy co-twin of an affected twin (not recorded which). The chain recombines TRBV4-3 with TRBJ2-7; without DNA, the TCRdb call of TRBD2 cannot be checked. The sequenced material came from blood. Here the CDR3 reads CASSQDRAGGDEQYF.